The clone carrying this TCR beta chain was counted only a few times. This record comes from a study of human T cells and chemical hapten exposure. Unique molecular identifiers were linked by the library to individual cDNA molecules. TCRdb analysed the 5' RACE reads with MiXCR anew, one entry per CDR3 protein. The sample shows under 150,000 distinct CDR3 sequences, around 20% of them seen only once. The authors extracted total RNA from unfractionated whole blood. Germline V CDR1 and CDR2: SGHRS, YFSETQ. This CDR3 spans 15 amino acids. V was clipped by 0 bases and J by 4 bases, with 13 bases between them.

V and J are TRBV5-1 and TRBJ1-2, with no clear D. This TCR was recovered from a human donor in good health. CDR3 DNA sequence: TGCGCCAGCAGCTTGGACGTTGGGCGCGGCTATGGCTACACCTTC. It specifies CASSLDVGRGYGYTF. Drawing the rest from reference TRBV5-1 and TRBJ1-2, the complete variable domain is KAGVTQTPRYLIKTRGQQVTLSCSPISGHRSVSWYQQTPGQGLQFLFEYFSETQRNKGNFPGRFSGRQFSNSRSEMNVSTLELGDSALYLCASSLDVGRGYGYTFGSGTRLTVV.